This TCR beta chain was recovered during a study of T cell responses to AZD1222 COVID-19 vaccine. Background on the study: Second-dose timings of about 4 or about 12 weeks were pooled. Study-level findings and limits: The donor cohort was predominantly white British with a female majority, and clonal diversity may have been underestimated. Spike-specific TCRs gained breadth and depth after people received two AZD1222 doses. Spike-wide vaccine-associated CD4 TCRs dominated at 160-218 and 743-854.

Produced via immunoSEQ multiplex PCR; TCRdb's table is partial and in-frame only. The sample has roughly 53,000 clones; 70% to 85% are singletons. Regarding this clone: Its antigen is still unknown.

The ends were cut back, 6 bases at V and 0 bases at J, with 15 bases in the middle. Germline CDR1 LNHDA, CDR2 SQIVND (reference sequence). The CDR3 contains 16 residues. The specimen comprised peripheral blood, sampled on day 0 of AZD1222 vaccination. The TCR comes from an adult in good health. This chain uses TRBV19 with TRBJ1-5; TRBD1 might be the D (6 bases). The CDR3 spells CASSRGHGYSNQPQHF. The DNA for the CDR3 is TGTGCCAGTAGCCGGGGACACGGATATAGCAATCAGCCCCAGCATTTT.